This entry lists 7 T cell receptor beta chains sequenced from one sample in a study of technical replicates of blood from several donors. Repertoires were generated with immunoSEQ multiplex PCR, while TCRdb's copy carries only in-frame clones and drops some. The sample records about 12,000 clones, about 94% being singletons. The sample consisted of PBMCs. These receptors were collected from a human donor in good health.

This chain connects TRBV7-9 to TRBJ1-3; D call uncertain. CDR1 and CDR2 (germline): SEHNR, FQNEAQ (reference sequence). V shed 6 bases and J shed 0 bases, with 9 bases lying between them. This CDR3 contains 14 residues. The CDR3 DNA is TGTGCCAGCAGTTCTACGATCTCTGGAAACACCATATATTTT. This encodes CASSSTISGNTIYF.

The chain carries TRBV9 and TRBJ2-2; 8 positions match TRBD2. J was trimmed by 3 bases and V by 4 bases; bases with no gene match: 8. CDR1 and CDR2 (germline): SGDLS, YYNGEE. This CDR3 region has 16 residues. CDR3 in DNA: TGTGCCAGCAGCACTACTAGCGGCCCGGACACCGGGGAGCTGTTTTTT. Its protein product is CASSTTSGPDTGELFF.

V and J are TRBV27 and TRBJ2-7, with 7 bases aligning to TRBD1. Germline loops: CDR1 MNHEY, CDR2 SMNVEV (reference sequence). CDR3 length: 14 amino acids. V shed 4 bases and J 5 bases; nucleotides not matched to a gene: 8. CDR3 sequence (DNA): TGTGCCAGCAGTTGGGGCAGGGGGTCTGACGAGCAGTACTTC. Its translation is CASSWGRGSDEQYF.

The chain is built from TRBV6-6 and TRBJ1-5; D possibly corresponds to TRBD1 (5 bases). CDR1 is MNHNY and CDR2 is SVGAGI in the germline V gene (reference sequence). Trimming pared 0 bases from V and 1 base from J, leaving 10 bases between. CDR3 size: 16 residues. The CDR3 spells CASSYSPGESNQPQHF. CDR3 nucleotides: TGTGCCAGCAGTTACTCCCCGGGGGAGAGCAATCAGCCCCAGCATTTT.

The CDR3 loop reads CASSLDYVVETQYF. The CDR3 nucleotides read TGTGCCAGCAGCTTAGACTATGTGGTAGAGACCCAGTACTTC. The chain carries TRBV7-9 and TRBJ2-5; unclear D gene. The V end was cut by 1 base, the J end by 4 bases, with 10 bases between. The CDR3 totals 14 residues. Germline CDR1 reads SEHNR; CDR2 reads FQNEAQ (reference sequence).

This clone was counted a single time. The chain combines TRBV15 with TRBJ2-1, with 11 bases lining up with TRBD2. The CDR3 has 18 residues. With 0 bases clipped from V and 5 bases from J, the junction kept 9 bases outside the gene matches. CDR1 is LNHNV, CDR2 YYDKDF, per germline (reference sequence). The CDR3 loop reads CATSRETGTSGDNNEQFF. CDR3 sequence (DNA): TGTGCCACCAGCAGAGAAACCGGGACTAGCGGAGATAACAATGAGCAGTTCTTC.

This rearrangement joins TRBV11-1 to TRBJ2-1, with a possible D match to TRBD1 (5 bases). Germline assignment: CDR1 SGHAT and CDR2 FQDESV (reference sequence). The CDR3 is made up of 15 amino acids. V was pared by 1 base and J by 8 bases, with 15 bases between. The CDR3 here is CASSLVGQGRDEQFF. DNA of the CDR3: TGTGCCAGCAGCTTAGTGGGGCAGGGAAGGGATGAGCAGTTCTTC.